This T cell receptor beta chain came from a study of PD-1 blockade in classical Hodgkin lymphoma. CDR3 length: 13 amino acids. The V and J ends lost 1 base and 1 base respectively, with 4 bases between them. CDR1 and CDR2 (germline): SGHTA, FQGNSA. No patient escaped relapse after autologous stem cell transplantation, and brentuximab vedotin exposure varied. Clones were sequenced by immunoSEQ multiplex PCR, and TCRdb holds only the in-frame ones, with some missing. Here the sample spans roughly 25,000 clones, approximately 78% being singletons. Material: peripheral blood mononuclear cells (PBMCs), obtained before the second cycle of nivolumab. This chain joins TRBV7-2 and TRBJ2-5; no clear D. This clonotype originated in a human donor with classical Hodgkin lymphoma. CDR3 region: CASSLGPQETQYF. In nucleotides, the CDR3 is TGTGCCAGCAGCTTAGGCCCCCAAGAGACCCAGTACTTC.